This TCR beta chain was obtained from a study of T cells expressing NK-cell markers. Whole-study context: Eight donors were sequenced, of whom seven were HCMV-seropositive, while the remaining one was HCMV-seronegative.

A 5'RACE template switching approach incorporating UMIs was used to make TCR beta cDNA. Reprocessing the 5' RACE reads, TCRdb reports a single entry for every CDR3 protein and omits DNA. Its table lists about 260,000 distinct CDR3 sequences. General study findings and limits: Dominant NKG2C+ clonotypes were found to form about 1.0-7.5% of CD8+ T cells in more than five donors. Four of the donors also had these clonotypes leading their CD3+CD56-NKG2C+ fraction.

Regarding this clonotype: Its antigen is as yet unknown.

The TCR was taken from a young man in good health. The specimen was blood T cells: a sorted CD56 or NKG2C T cell subset, CD4+ or CD8+ T cells, or bulk PBMC T cells (not recorded which).

CDR3 in amino acids: CASSSPNWASGDTGELFF. This chain joins TRBV12-3 or TRBV12-4 and TRBJ2-2; without DNA, the TCRdb call of TRBD2 cannot be checked. The CDR3 is made up of 18 amino acids.